Sequencing of this T cell receptor (beta chain) was carried out in a study of blood T cell repertoires in COVID-19. About the research overall: The origin of the acute and convalescent COVID-19 samples was the United States, Italy and Spain. PBMCs, B-cell-depleted T cells, or T cells provided the cDNA or gDNA that made up the material.

In germline, CDR1 is LNHNV, CDR2 YYDKDF (reference sequence). J lost 3 bases, V lost 2 bases, and 8 bases had no gene match. The CDR3 runs 17 residues. Source study methods: Reference gene primers were amplified, and this amplification served to estimate nucleated cell counts. Sequenced by immunoSEQ multiplex PCR; TCRdb stores in-frame clones only, minus some. V and J calls and clone size are those listed in that table; D and trimming were worked out from the DNA. The sample lists some 98,000 clones; approximately 80% were seen once. The J gene is TRBJ2-5, the V gene TRBV15, with 11 bases aligning to TRBD2. Sequenced input: peripheral blood. This sequence was found in a man aged 60-69 years with acute or convalescent COVID-19. The CDR3 loop is CATSRTLPSGGKETQYF. CDR3 nucleotide sequence: TGTGCCACCAGCAGAACCCTCCCTAGCGGGGGGAAAGAGACCCAGTACTTC.